Listed below are T cell receptor beta chains from one sample, sequenced in a study of cytomegalovirus exposure and HLA in healthy donors. The data were produced by immunoSEQ multiplex PCR, yet TCRdb's version contains in-frame clones alone and is incomplete. The sample lists 150,000 to 200,000 clones, more than 65% occurring once. Material: PBMCs. The origin of the receptors is a man in his fifties or sixties in good health and CMV-seronegative. CDR3s include the opening cysteine and the closing phenylalanine or tryptophan. A D gene is named only where the DNA matches it firmly. Clone size is not always given. Where it is, it says once, few, many or a class for expanded clones.

CDR3aa: CASSYSREFNGYTF
CDR3nt: TGTGCCAGCAGCTATTCACGGGAGTTCAATGGCTACACCTTC
v_gene: TRBV6-5
d_gene: -
j_gene: TRBJ1-2
abundance: -

CDR3aa: CASSMGGDSLRNEQFF
CDR3nt: TGTGCCAGTAGTATGGGGGGGGACTCCTTGCGCAATGAGCAGTTCTTC
v_gene: TRBV19
d_gene: TRBD2
j_gene: TRBJ2-1
abundance: -

CDR3aa: CSVASGGATEAFF
CDR3nt: TGCAGCGTTGCCTCTGGTGGGGCCACTGAAGCTTTCTTT
v_gene: TRBV29-1
d_gene: -
j_gene: TRBJ1-1
abundance: -

CDR3aa: CASSPGNRDQPQHF
CDR3nt: TGTGCCAGCAGCCCCGGGAACCGAGATCAGCCCCAGCATTTT
v_gene: TRBV5-8
d_gene: -
j_gene: TRBJ1-5
abundance: -

CDR3aa: CAISGWDSMNTEAFF
CDR3nt: TGTGCCATCAGTGGTTGGGACAGCATGAACACTGAAGCTTTCTTT
v_gene: TRBV10-3
d_gene: TRBD1
j_gene: TRBJ1-1
abundance: -

CDR3aa: CSVPTVAGGRETQYF
CDR3nt: TGCAGCGTCCCGACGGTAGCGGGGGGCCGGGAGACCCAGTACTTC
v_gene: TRBV29-1
d_gene: TRBD2
j_gene: TRBJ2-5
abundance: -

CDR3aa: CASSVAPLTSGGETQYF
CDR3nt: TGTGCCAGCAGCGTAGCTCCCTTGACTAGCGGGGGAGAGACCCAGTACTTC
v_gene: TRBV9
d_gene: TRBD2
j_gene: TRBJ2-5
abundance: once

CDR3aa: CASSLQGGVAGELFF
CDR3nt: TGCGCCAGCAGCCTACAGGGGGGGGTAGCCGGGGAGCTGTTTTTT
v_gene: TRBV4-3
d_gene: -
j_gene: TRBJ2-2
abundance: -

CDR3aa: CASRSIQGLQETQYF
CDR3nt: TGTGCCAGCAGATCAATCCAGGGGCTCCAAGAGACCCAGTACTTC
v_gene: TRBV7-2
d_gene: -
j_gene: TRBJ2-5
abundance: -

CDR3aa: CAWSPRTGLRTSYNSPLHF
CDR3nt: TGTGCCTGGAGTCCTAGGACAGGGCTGAGGACCTCCTATAATTCACCCCTCCACTTT
v_gene: TRBV30
d_gene: TRBD1
j_gene: TRBJ1-6
abundance: -

CDR3aa: CASSVGSRSGEQFF
CDR3nt: TGTGCCAGCAGTGTCGGGAGTAGGTCTGGTGAGCAGTTCTTC
v_gene: TRBV6-4
d_gene: -
j_gene: TRBJ2-1
abundance: -

CDR3aa: CASSLSGGVAGELFF
CDR3nt: TGCGCCAGCAGCTTGTCCGGGGGAGTGGCCGGGGAGCTGTTTTTT
v_gene: TRBV5-1
d_gene: -
j_gene: TRBJ2-2
abundance: -

CDR3aa: CASREMYRDYEQYF
CDR3nt: TGTGCCAGCAGGGAAATGTACAGGGACTACGAGCAGTACTTC
v_gene: TRBV6-5
d_gene: -
j_gene: TRBJ2-7
abundance: few

CDR3aa: CASSLDRPNTGELFF
CDR3nt: TGTGCCAGCAGTCTCGACAGGCCCAACACCGGGGAGCTGTTTTTT
v_gene: TRBV7-9
d_gene: -
j_gene: TRBJ2-2
abundance: -